A single sample gave rise to the 17 T cell receptor beta chains below, sequenced in a study of blood T cell repertoires in COVID-19. Clones were read by immunoSEQ multiplex PCR, and TCRdb kept only the in-frame ones, dropping some. The sample records about 100,000 clones, 70% to 80% being singletons. What was sequenced was peripheral blood. All receptors come from a man aged 65 to 85 with active or convalescent COVID-19.

This clone came up many times. This chain joins TRBV29-1 and TRBJ1-5; no clear D gene. Per germline, CDR1 SQVTM and CDR2 ANQGSEA. V lost 4 bases and J 7 bases, leaving 14 bases between the germline ends. This CDR3 comprises 13 residues. CDR3 nucleotide sequence: TGCAGCGTTGCCCCAGGACTTGGGCAGCCCCAGCATTTT. Its protein is CSVAPGLGQPQHF.

The chain has TRBV14 and TRBJ2-1; 7 bases align to TRBD2. The CDR3 is made up of 18 amino acids. Germline V gene data show CDR1 as SGHDN and CDR2 as FVKESK. V lost 1 base and J lost 8; bases outside the gene matches: 17. CDR3 loop: CASSQVGLVAGVSHEQFF. CDR3 DNA: TGTGCCAGCAGCCAAGTTGGGCTTGTAGCGGGTGTAAGCCATGAGCAGTTCTTC.

The V gene is TRBV6-5, the J gene TRBJ1-2; 9 bases match TRBD1. The CDR3 consists of 13 residues. Germline values: CDR1 MNHEY, CDR2 SVGAGI. J gave up 5 bases and V 8 bases, and 6 bases lay outside the gene matches. The CDR3 DNA reads TGTGCCAGCCTCCGGGGACAGGGTTATGGCTACACCTTC. Protein product: CASLRGQGYGYTF.

This clone was recorded only once. V is TRBV7-6 and J is TRBJ2-1; 16 bases agree with TRBD2. CDR3 length: 20 amino acids. V was pared by 2 bases and J by 4 bases, with 11 bases of the junction left unmatched. Germline CDR1 SGHVS, CDR2 FNYEAQ. Written as DNA, the CDR3 is TGTGCCAGCAGCTTACCTTGGGGGACTAGCGGGAGGGCCGAATACAATGAGCAGTTCTTC. Translating gives CASSLPWGTSGRAEYNEQFF. Based on the CDR3 plus reference TRBV7-6 and TRBJ2-1, the full variable domain is GAGVSQSPRYKVTKRGQDVALRCDPISGHVSLYWYRQALGQGPEFLTYFNYEAQQDKSGLPNDRFSAERPEGSISTLTIQRTEQRDSAMYRCASSLPWGTSGRAEYNEQFFGPGTRLTVL.

The chain recombines TRBV10-2 with TRBJ2-5; TRBD2 matches at 11 bases. Trimming at V came to 7 bases and at J to 3 bases, leaving 10 bases not matched to a gene. The CDR3 is made up of 16 amino acids. CDR1 is WSHSY and CDR2 is SAAADI in the germline V gene. The chain's CDR3 is CASTMASGGQKETQYF. The CDR3 region has the DNA TGCGCCAGCACCATGGCTAGCGGGGGGCAAAAAGAGACCCAGTACTTC.

V gene TRBV20-1 combines with J gene TRBJ1-1; no clear D gene. The CDR3 is made up of 14 amino acids. Trimming left V 3 bases short and J 0 bases short, with 11 bases between. Germline V gene lookup returns CDR1 DFQATT and CDR2 SNEGSKA (reference sequence). CDR3 DNA sequence: TGCAGTGCTAGTAGAGAAAATGTGAACACTGAAGCTTTCTTT. Its translation: CSASRENVNTEAFF.

The chain has TRBV19 and TRBJ1-4; possibly TRBD1 for D (5 bases). Trimming removed 2 bases at V and 5 bases at J, with 24 bases between. The CDR3 is 19 amino acids. Germline assignment: CDR1 LNHDA and CDR2 SQIVND (reference sequence). CDR3: CASSISVRQGTRLNEKLFF. The DNA of the CDR3 is TGTGCCAGTAGTATATCGGTTCGGCAGGGCACCCGCCTAAATGAAAAACTGTTTTTT.

This clone was seen a single time. The gene calls are TRBV2 and TRBJ2-1; 10 bases are shared with TRBD1. The CDR3 length is 13 residues. V trimming: 3 bases; J trimming: 8 bases; junction bases outside the gene matches: 1. Looked up from germline, CDR1 is SNHLY and CDR2 is FYNNEI. CDR3 sequence reads: CASSDDRGHEQFF. The CDR3 DNA follows: TGTGCCAGCAGTGACGACAGGGGGCATGAGCAGTTCTTC.

The chain couples TRBV7-2 to TRBJ2-2; the D gene is possibly TRBD1 (6 bases). This CDR3 spans 15 amino acids. CDR1 and CDR2 (germline): SGHTA, FQGNSA. V lost 7 bases and J lost 3, with 15 bases in between. CDR3 sequence reads: CASKWGLGDTGELFF. The CDR3 DNA reads as TGTGCCAGCAAATGGGGGCTAGGCGACACCGGGGAGCTGTTTTTT.

The chain employs TRBV18 and TRBJ2-5, with D maybe TRBD2 (7 bases). The CDR3 loop spans 15 amino acids. The germline V gene encodes CDR1 KGHSH and CDR2 LQKENI. Trimming took off 1 base at V and 1 base at J, with 10 bases between the two ends. In DNA form, the CDR3 reads TGTGCCAGCTCACCACTAGGGGGGGCCCAAGAGACCCAGTACTTC. This translates into CASSPLGGAQETQYF.

V is TRBV27 and J is TRBJ1-2; the D gene is possibly TRBD1 (5 bases). This CDR3 region has 11 residues. Germline CDR1 MNHEY, CDR2 SMNVEV (reference sequence). Between the trimmed V and J ends, which lost 6 bases and 6 bases, there was a span of 8 bases. CDR3 nucleotides: TGTGCCAGCAGCTCGGGGGATGGCTACACCTTC. It encodes CASSSGDGYTF.

The V call is TRBV5-5, the J call TRBJ2-3, with TRBD1 as a possible D gene (6 bases). With 4 bases removed from V and 3 bases from J, the gap between germline ends came to 15 bases. Per germline, CDR1 SGHKS and CDR2 YYEKEE (reference sequence). CDR3 size: 15 residues. The CDR3 DNA follows: TGTGCCAGCAGCCGGATGGGCAGGGGAACAGATACGCAGTATTTT. Protein: CASSRMGRGTDTQYF. The full variable domain, completed using reference TRBV5-5 and TRBJ2-3, is DAGVTQSPTHLIKTRGQQVTLRCSPISGHKSVSWYQQVLGQGPQFIFQYYEKEERGRGNFPDRFSARQFPNYSSELNVNALLLGDSALYLCASSRMGRGTDTQYFGPGTRLTVL.

The CDR3 region is CASSPGETEQYF. The CDR3 coding sequence is TGTGCCAGCAGCCCCGGGGAAACGGAGCAGTACTTC. This rearrangement joins TRBV9 to TRBJ2-7, with TRBD2 as a possible D gene (5 bases). Germline V gene data show CDR1 as SGDLS and CDR2 as YYNGEE. Trimming removed 4 bases at V and 7 bases at J, with 12 bases between. The CDR3 is 12 residues long.

The chain is built from TRBV28 and TRBJ2-1, with 8 bases aligning to TRBD1. Germline V CDR1 and CDR2: MDHEN, SYDVKM. Trimming removed 1 base from V and 7 bases from J; junction bases left unmatched: 0. There are 13 residues in the CDR3. The CDR3, as DNA: TGTGCCAGCAGTTTATACAGGGGGAATGAGCAGTTCTTC. It translates to CASSLYRGNEQFF. Full variable domain (missing parts from reference TRBV28 and TRBJ2-1): DVKVTQSSRYLVKRTGEKVFLECVQDMDHENMFWYRQDPGLGLRLIYFSYDVKMKEKGDIPEGYSVSREKKERFSLILESASTNQTSMYLCASSLYRGNEQFFGPGTRLTVL.

V usage is TRBV18 and J usage is TRBJ2-3, with 7 bases fitting TRBD1. Germline-derived CDR1 and CDR2 are KGHSH and LQKENI. V gave up 5 bases and J gave up 9 bases; unmatched junction bases: 14. The CDR3 has 15 amino acids. CDR3: CASSYSGTASLTQYF. The CDR3 DNA is TGTGCCAGCTCATATTCCGGGACAGCCTCCTTGACGCAGTATTTT.

This chain links TRBV27 with TRBJ2-7; the D gene is possibly TRBD2 (5 bases). The CDR3 spans 13 residues. CDR1 MNHEY and CDR2 SMNVEV come from the germline V gene (reference sequence). V shed 10 bases and J shed 2 bases, with 15 bases lying between them. The CDR3 reads CATSSGLAYEQYF. The CDR3, as DNA: TGTGCCACCAGCTCGGGGTTAGCCTACGAGCAGTACTTC.

The chain carries TRBV7-9 and TRBJ2-7, with 8 positions matching TRBD1. CDR3 length: 14 residues. The V gene's germline CDR1 is SEHNR and CDR2 FQNEAQ (reference sequence). Trimming at V came to 3 bases and at J to 5 bases, leaving 6 bases not matched to a gene. The CDR3 here is CASSFGRGRDEQYF. The CDR3 bases are TGTGCCAGCAGCTTCGGCAGGGGGCGCGACGAGCAGTACTTC.